This T cell receptor (beta chain) was sequenced during a study of beta chain features in type 1 diabetes. As for the study in general: Healthy donors and patients had similar age, gender and cell yields. Study-wide results and limits: In these data, an HLA type influence on TCRB rearrangement remained unresolved. Within each of all four CD4+ subsets, Type 1 diabetes patients had TCRB CDR3s that were moderately but significantly shorter.

CD4+ naive, central memory, regulatory and stem cell-like memory cells were sorted via CD45RO/CCR7/CD25/CD127/CD95/CD27. This clone was recorded many times. What it recognizes is unknown. The length of the CDR3 is 14 residues. In germline, CDR1 is MNHEY, CDR2 SMNVEV (reference sequence). Trimming took 5 bases from V and 6 from J, leaving 17 bases between them. Expressed TCRB transcripts were sequenced after all isolated RNA was converted to cDNA. Some clones are missing from TCRdb's copy, which holds only in-frame ones; the method was immunoSEQ multiplex PCR. This table holds some 350,000 clones, around a tenth found once.

The chain links TRBV27 to TRBJ2-7; a weak D match, TRBD1 (6 bases). The sequencing sample was made of central memory CD4+ T cells from blood. This TCR came from a young man with type 1 diabetes. The CDR3 sequence: CASSPQRRGFEQYF. CDR3 nucleotide sequence: TGTGCCAGCAGTCCACAAAGAAGGGGGTTCGAGCAGTACTTC.